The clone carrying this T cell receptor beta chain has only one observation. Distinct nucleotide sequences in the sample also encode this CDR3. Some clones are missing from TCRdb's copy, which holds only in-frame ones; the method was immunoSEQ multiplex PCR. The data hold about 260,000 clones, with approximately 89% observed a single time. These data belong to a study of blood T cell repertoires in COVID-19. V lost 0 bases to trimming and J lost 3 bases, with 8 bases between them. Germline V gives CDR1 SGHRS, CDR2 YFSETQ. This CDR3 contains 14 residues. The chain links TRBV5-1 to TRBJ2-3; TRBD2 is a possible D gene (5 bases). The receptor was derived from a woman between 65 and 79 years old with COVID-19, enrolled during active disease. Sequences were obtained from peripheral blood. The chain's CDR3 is CASSLAGSTDTQYF. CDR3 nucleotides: TGCGCCAGCAGCTTGGCGGGAAGTACAGATACGCAGTATTTT.